This TCR beta chain emerged from a study of post-analysis software for immune sequencing data. On the study more broadly: Multiple sclerosis in the patients followed relapsing-remitting, secondary progressive and progressive-relapsing courses. Study observations and caveats: In patients, TRBV5-6, TRBV5-1 and TRBV20-1 belonged to five TRBV segments found more frequently than in controls.

CDR3 length: 14 amino acids. Germline values: CDR1 SQVTM, CDR2 ANQGSEA. V trimming: 6 bases; J trimming: 5 bases; junction bases outside the gene matches: 5. Worth noting for this clonotype: No antigen is known for it.

The TCR beta cDNA libraries carried unique molecular identifiers. In TCRdb, the PCR reads were re-called with MiXCR into one record per CDR3 protein. The sample lists approximately 660,000 distinct CDR3 sequences, approximately 60% occurring once. The clonotype comes from a girl aged 2-15 years with multiple sclerosis. Sequenced: blood. This chain connects TRBV29-1 to TRBJ2-1; 12 positions agree with TRBD2. Here the CDR3 reads CSVRTSGANNEQFF. CDR3 DNA: TGCAGCGTCCGGACTAGCGGGGCGAACAATGAGCAGTTCTTC.